These 15 T cell receptor beta chains share one sample of origin, sequenced in a study of T-cell reconstitution after alpha-beta-depleted transplantation in children. Molecular barcoding with unique molecular identifiers was used for the TCRbeta library. TCRdb used MiXCR to reprocess the PCR reads, holding one entry per CDR3 protein. The sample holds 450,000 to 700,000 distinct CDR3 sequences, approximately 30% seen once. The source material was PBMCs, sampled before TCRalphabeta/CD19-depleted stem cell transplant. The receptors come from a boy younger than two with Wiskott-Aldrich syndrome, due to receive a stem cell transplant.

The chain joins TRBV20-1 to TRBJ2-7; D unclear. The CDR3 has 11 amino acids. The V end lost 5 bases, the J end lost 0 bases, and 5 bases lay between the germline ends. Germline V CDR1 and CDR2: DFQATT, SNEGSKA (reference sequence). DNA for the CDR3: TGCAGTGCTGGGTACTCCTACGAGCAGTACTTC. It specifies CSAGYSYEQYF.

The V gene is TRBV5-5, the J gene TRBJ2-1; D not certain. The V end lost 0 bases, the J end lost 8 bases, and 18 bases lay between the germline ends. CDR1 is SGHKS, CDR2 YYEKEE, per germline (reference sequence). This CDR3 has 16 amino acids. The CDR3 DNA sequence: TGTGCCAGCAGCTTGGTTTCCGTTCCGGCCTCGGATGAGCAGTTCTTC. Amino acids: CASSLVSVPASDEQFF.

The rearrangement joins TRBV5-1 to TRBJ2-3; TRBD1 is a possible D gene (6 bases). Germline V gene lookup returns CDR1 SGHRS and CDR2 YFSETQ. The CDR3 has 13 amino acids. The V end lost 4 bases, the J end lost 5 bases, and 11 bases lay between the germline ends. CDR3 residues: CASSPGAEDTQYF. The CDR3 nucleotides read TGCGCCAGCAGCCCAGGGGCAGAAGATACGCAGTATTTT.

The chain couples TRBV9 to TRBJ1-2; tentative D call: TRBD1 (5 bases). CDR1 and CDR2 (germline): SGDLS, YYNGEE. V shed 6 bases and J shed 2 bases, with 14 bases lying between them. This CDR3 has 14 residues. The CDR3 spells CASTLDTGNYGYTF. The CDR3 region has the DNA TGTGCCAGCACCCTAGATACAGGCAACTATGGCTACACCTTC.

The chain is built from TRBV5-1 and TRBJ2-3; TRBD1 agrees at 7 bases. V trimming: 5 bases; J trimming: 1 base; junction bases outside the gene matches: 4. This CDR3 contains 14 residues. Per the germline V gene, CDR1 is SGHRS and CDR2 is YFSETQ. Written as DNA, the CDR3 is TGCGCCAGCAGAGACAGGGAGCGCACAGATACGCAGTATTTT. Translating gives CASRDRERTDTQYF.

The genes are TRBV5-1 and TRBJ2-2; D unresolved. V lost 0 bases and J lost 0, with 6 bases in between. The CDR3 sequence is 15 residues long. From germline, CDR1 is SGHRS and CDR2 YFSETQ. The chain's CDR3 is CASSLDATNTGELFF. CDR3 nucleotide sequence: TGCGCCAGCAGCTTGGACGCCACGAACACCGGGGAGCTGTTTTTT.

The chain links TRBV13 to TRBJ2-7; 9 positions agree with TRBD1. Germline V gene lookup returns CDR1 PRHDT and CDR2 FYEKMQ (reference sequence). The CDR3 covers 14 residues. Trimming took 5 bases from V and 7 from J; bases not matched to a gene: 9. Here the CDR3 reads CASSTPQGAGEQYF. The CDR3 DNA sequence: TGTGCCAGCAGCACCCCACAGGGGGCGGGAGAGCAGTACTTC.

This clonotype appeared a few times. The genes are TRBV6-1 and TRBJ2-7, with D perhaps matching TRBD1 (6 bases). V gave up 5 bases and J gave up 2 bases, with 13 bases separating them. This CDR3 has 14 residues. The germline gives CDR1 MNHNS, CDR2 SASEGT. CDR3 DNA sequence: TGTGCCAGCAGTACGACAGGTGAAGCCTACGAGCAGTACTTC. Amino acid sequence: CASSTTGEAYEQYF.

In its sample, this clonotype was seen a few times. The chain is built from TRBV20-1 and TRBJ2-1; possibly TRBD2 for D (5 bases). Germline V CDR1 and CDR2: DFQATT, SNEGSKA (reference sequence). Trimming stripped 3 bases from V and 9 bases from J, with 21 bases between. The CDR3 runs 15 residues. CDR3 coding DNA: TGCAGTGCTAGCCCCACCCCGCGGCGTCGGGGTGAGCAGTTCTTC. Translated, it gives CSASPTPRRRGEQFF.

The chain has TRBV5-1 and TRBJ1-2; D unresolved. Trimming took 0 bases from V and 6 from J, leaving 9 bases between them. CDR1 is SGHRS and CDR2 is YFSETQ in the germline V gene. The CDR3 has 13 residues. The CDR3 protein is CASSLEGTHGYTF. In DNA form, the CDR3 reads TGCGCCAGCAGCTTGGAGGGCACCCATGGCTACACCTTC.

The chain couples TRBV4-2 to TRBJ2-3; 15 bases are a match to TRBD2. The CDR3 is 18 residues long. Looked up from germline, CDR1 is LGHNA and CDR2 is YNFKEQ. V lost 4 bases, J lost 3 bases, and 8 bases stayed unmatched. CDR3 amino acids: CASSPGLAGGPGTDTQYF. CDR3 nucleotides: TGTGCCAGCAGCCCCGGACTAGCGGGAGGGCCGGGGACAGATACGCAGTATTTT.

This clonotype was counted between two and nine times. V and J are TRBV12-3 or TRBV12-4 and TRBJ2-3, with D unclear. Trimming pared 3 bases from V and 2 bases from J, leaving 9 bases between. CDR3 length: 14 residues. The CDR3 nucleotides are TGTGCCAGCAGTTTCATCGGCGTCACAGATACGCAGTATTTT. Protein product: CASSFIGVTDTQYF.

This clonotype was seen more than once but under ten times. The CDR3 reads CASLDRAHEQFF. CDR3 coding DNA: TGTGCCAGCTTGGACAGGGCCCATGAGCAGTTCTTC. The chain recombines TRBV5-4 with TRBJ2-1; 8 positions agree with TRBD1. The V gene's germline CDR1 is SGHNT and CDR2 YYREEE (reference sequence). V shed 7 bases and J 8 bases; nucleotides not matched to a gene: 5. The CDR3 covers 12 residues.

This clonotype was seen a handful of times. The CDR3 bases are TGTGCCAGCAGCTTAGGACAGCTCCCGATCTCTGGGGCCAACGTCCTGACTTTC. Translation gives CASSLGQLPISGANVLTF. The V call is TRBV7-9, the J call TRBJ2-6; tentatively, D is TRBD1 (5 bases). Germline CDR1 is SEHNR and CDR2 is FQNEAQ (reference sequence). This CDR3 spans 18 amino acids. Between the trimmed V and J ends, which lost 1 base and 0 bases, there was a span of 13 bases.

The chain uses TRBV2 and TRBJ1-5, with 8 bases matching TRBD1. Germline values: CDR1 SNHLY, CDR2 FYNNEI. Losses at the gene ends were 4 bases for V and 5 bases for J; bases not matched to a gene: 4. The CDR3 extends over 14 amino acids. CDR3 bases: TGTGCCAGCAGTGGGGACAGGCTTGATCAGCCCCAGCATTTT. It is translated as CASSGDRLDQPQHF.